These 27 T cell receptor beta chains were sequenced from one sample in a study of blood T cell repertoires in COVID-19 (TCRdb year 2020). Library prep was done by the immunoSEQ multiplex PCR assay. Entries here come from immuneACCESS through TCRdb and include only in-frame sequences with V and J called. Some clones fail to appear in such tables; in the studies checked, an unresolved V gene covers under half of the shortfall, and the cause of the remainder is unknown. Within this sample are over 300,000 clones, with around 87% of them counted one time only. The ten most abundant clones make up about 7% of the sample. Sequenced sample: peripheral blood. The receptors come from a man aged 18 to 35 with active or convalescent COVID-19.

V and J are TRBV28 and TRBJ2-7, with 7 bases lining up with TRBD1. The germline CDR1 and CDR2 sequences are MDHEN and SYDVKM. V lost 3 bases and J lost 7; bases outside the gene matches: 12. CDR3 size: 15 residues. CDR3 in DNA: TGTGCCAGCAGTTTTCGGCAGGGGGTGGTCTGGGAGCAGTACTTC. Protein product: CASSFRQGVVWEQYF.

Remarks on this clone: A junction end diverges from the germline sequence, so it may reflect a read error. The rearrangement joins TRBV7-7 to TRBJ1-6; D gene uncertain. Germline V lookup: CDR1 SSHAT, CDR2 FNYEAQ (reference sequence). The CDR3 sequence is 20 residues long. In DNA, the CDR3 is TGTGCTAGCAGCTCCCGTCCCTATATTGGCGGGGAGTCCTATAATTCACCCCTCCACTTT. Translation: CASSSRPYIGGESYNSPLHF.

The chain joins TRBV2 to TRBJ1-6; D gene unclear. The length of the CDR3 is 14 residues. Germline loops: CDR1 SNHLY, CDR2 FYNNEI. Trimming took off 2 bases at V and 7 bases at J, with 9 bases between the two ends. The CDR3 region is CASSEQRVNSPLHF. The CDR3 nucleotides read TGTGCCAGCAGTGAACAGCGAGTGAATTCACCCCTCCACTTT. The whole variable domain, filled in from reference TRBV2 and TRBJ1-6, reads EPEVTQTPSHQVTQMGQEVILRCVPISNHLYFYWYRQILGQKVEFLVSFYNNEISEKSEIFDDQFSVERPDGSNFTLKIRSTKLEDSAMYFCASSEQRVNSPLHFGNGTRLTVT.

The genes are TRBV7-6 and TRBJ2-5; no clear D. Germline assignment: CDR1 SGHVS and CDR2 FNYEAQ. The CDR3 is made up of 11 amino acids. Trimming left V 1 base short and J 7 bases short, with 4 bases between. For the CDR3, the DNA is TGTGCCAGCAGCTTAGGTCGGACCCAGTACTTC. Protein product: CASSLGRTQYF.

V and J are TRBV14 and TRBJ2-3; a possible D gene is TRBD2 (6 bases). Germline lookup yields CDR1 SGHDN and CDR2 FVKESK. The CDR3 has 15 amino acids. V lost 1 base and J 0 bases, leaving 8 bases between the germline ends. The CDR3 loop reads CASSQVAGSTDTQYF. In nucleotides, the CDR3 is TGTGCCAGCAGCCAAGTCGCGGGAAGCACAGATACGCAGTATTTT.

The chain has TRBV19 and TRBJ1-5, with D maybe TRBD1 (6 bases). V was trimmed by 4 bases and J by 6 bases, leaving 13 bases between them. This CDR3 has 14 amino acids. The germline gives CDR1 LNHDA, CDR2 SQIVND (reference sequence). CDR3: CASSTRTVIQPQHF. CDR3 in DNA: TGTGCCAGTAGTACTAGGACAGTTATTCAGCCCCAGCATTTT. Full variable domain (remainder filled in from reference TRBV19 and TRBJ1-5): DGGITQSPKYLFRKEGQNVTLSCEQNLNHDAMYWYRQDPGQGLRLIYYSQIVNDFQKGDIAEGYSVSREKKESFPLTVTSAQKNPTAFYLCASSTRTVIQPQHFGDGTRLSIL.

The J gene is TRBJ2-7, the V gene TRBV5-6; 7 nucleotides match TRBD1. Germline-derived CDR1 and CDR2 are SGHDT and YYEEEE. V shed 0 bases, J shed 3 bases, and the junction held 9 bases outside the gene matches. CDR3 length: 16 residues. CDR3 region: CASSLDFRDSLYEQYF. The CDR3 DNA reads as TGTGCCAGCAGCTTGGATTTCCGGGACAGCCTCTACGAGCAGTACTTC.

The chain couples TRBV10-3 to TRBJ1-2; D is unclear. The CDR3 covers 13 residues. V lost 5 bases and J 2 bases, leaving 9 bases between the germline ends. Germline V gene sequence: CDR1 ENHRY, CDR2 SYGVKD. The CDR3 loop reads CAISPSGNYGYTF. The CDR3 nucleotides are TGTGCCATCAGTCCCTCAGGAAACTATGGCTACACCTTC.

The chain uses TRBV7-9 and TRBJ2-7, with D perhaps TRBD1 (5 bases). V shed 4 bases and J shed 1 base, with 8 bases lying between them. The CDR3 is 13 residues long. Per the germline V gene, CDR1 is SEHNR and CDR2 is FQNEAQ (reference sequence). The CDR3 DNA reads as TGTGCCAGCAGCTGGACACCATCCTACGAGCAGTACTTC. Amino acid sequence: CASSWTPSYEQYF.

The chain employs TRBV28 and TRBJ2-7, with 9 bases aligning to TRBD1. The germline gives CDR1 MDHEN, CDR2 SYDVKM. This CDR3 region has 15 residues. With V trimmed by 6 bases and J by 2 bases, 8 bases remained unmatched. CDR3 nucleotide sequence: TGTGCCAGCAGCTCACAGGGGACAGGGACCTACGAGCAGTACTTC. This codes for CASSSQGTGTYEQYF.

The chain combines TRBV27 with TRBJ2-7, with D perhaps matching TRBD2 (6 bases). Germline loops: CDR1 MNHEY, CDR2 SMNVEV (reference sequence). CDR3 length equals 14 residues. Trimming left V 8 bases short and J 6 bases short, with 20 bases between. The CDR3 sequence: CASHSGDSSREQYF. The CDR3 DNA reads TGTGCCAGCCATTCTGGGGACTCCTCACGCGAGCAGTACTTC.

The gene calls are TRBV11-2 and TRBJ1-2; no reliable D call. The CDR3 extends over 14 amino acids. V was cut by 7 bases and J by 2 bases, with 14 bases left in between. Germline V CDR1 and CDR2: SGHAT, FQNNGV. The CDR3 loop is CASTPAAVNYGYTF. In DNA form, the CDR3 reads TGTGCCAGCACCCCAGCGGCAGTCAACTATGGCTACACCTTC.

The gene calls are TRBV6-6 and TRBJ1-2, with 7 bases identical to TRBD1. The CDR3 loop spans 16 amino acids. The germline V gene has CDR1 MNHNY and CDR2 SVGAGI (reference sequence). The trim removed 2 bases at V and 0 bases at J, leaving 6 bases unmatched. In nucleotides, the CDR3 is TGTGCCAGCAGTTACAACAGGGGAGGCCCTAACTATGGCTACACCTTC. This sequence encodes CASSYNRGGPNYGYTF.

The chain recombines TRBV7-9 with TRBJ1-4; TRBD1 agrees at 8 bases. The V segment lost 5 bases and the J segment 11 bases; nucleotides outside the gene matches: 4. Germline CDR1 reads SEHNR; CDR2 reads FQNEAQ (reference sequence). This CDR3 contains 12 residues. The CDR3 is CASSTRQGKLFF. The DNA for the CDR3 is TGTGCCAGCAGCACACGACAGGGGAAACTGTTTTTT.

This chain joins TRBV18 and TRBJ2-7; 7 bases fit TRBD1. This CDR3 is 13 amino acids long. J lost 12 bases, V lost 2 bases, and 10 bases had no gene match. Germline loops: CDR1 KGHSH, CDR2 LQKENI. This chain's CDR3 is CASSPVTGKPGYF. The CDR3, as DNA: TGTGCCAGCTCACCAGTGACAGGGAAGCCTGGGTACTTC. The whole variable domain, filled in from reference TRBV18 and TRBJ2-7, reads NAGVMQNPRHLVRRRGQEARLRCSPMKGHSHVYWYRQLPEEGLKFMVYLQKENIIDESGMPKERFSAEFPKEGPSILRIQQVVRGDSAAYFCASSPVTGKPGYFGPGTRLTVT.

This clone was observed a handful of times. The J gene is TRBJ1-1, the V gene TRBV4-1; 7 bases agree with TRBD1. Per germline, CDR1 MGHRA and CDR2 YSYEKL. The CDR3 extends over 14 amino acids. V shed 6 bases and J 0 bases; nucleotides not matched to a gene: 4. CDR3: CASRPTGLNTEAFF. CDR3 DNA: TGCGCCAGCAGGCCGACAGGGTTGAACACTGAAGCTTTCTTT.

This clone was recorded once. V is TRBV25-1 and J is TRBJ1-5; possible D gene TRBD1, 5 bases. This CDR3 has 14 amino acids. Germline V gene lookup returns CDR1 MGHDK and CDR2 SYGVNS. V lost 4 bases and J lost 3, with 10 bases in between. For the CDR3, the DNA is TGTGCCAGCAGTGGGAAAGGACACAATCAGCCCCAGCATTTT. It is translated as CASSGKGHNQPQHF.

The V call is TRBV5-5, the J call TRBJ1-1; 8 bases are shared with TRBD1. This CDR3 has 14 amino acids. Germline assignment: CDR1 SGHKS and CDR2 YYEKEE (reference sequence). Trimming removed 0 bases from V and 11 bases from J; junction bases left unmatched: 9. CDR3 in amino acids: CASSLVGTGERAFF. For the CDR3, the DNA is TGTGCCAGCAGCTTGGTGGGGACAGGAGAACGCGCTTTCTTT.

J is TRBJ2-7 and V is TRBV15; D is possibly TRBD2 (6 bases). In germline, CDR1 is LNHNV, CDR2 YYDKDF (reference sequence). V was clipped by 2 bases and J by 0 bases, with 11 bases between them. The CDR3 covers 15 residues. The CDR3 is CATSRWGEPSYEQYF. The CDR3, as DNA: TGTGCCACCAGCAGATGGGGGGAACCCTCCTACGAGCAGTACTTC.

The chain carries TRBV4-1 and TRBJ1-1; D gene uncertain. CDR3 length: 16 residues. Trimming stripped 1 base from V and 1 base from J, with 13 bases between. CDR1 is MGHRA and CDR2 is YSYEKL in the germline V gene. In nucleotides, the CDR3 is TGCGCCAGCAGCCAAGCTGGCCGCCACCCGAACACTGAAGCTTTCTTT. Translating gives CASSQAGRHPNTEAFF.

V usage is TRBV7-6 and J usage is TRBJ1-2; D might be TRBD1 (6 bases). Germline V CDR1 and CDR2: SGHVS, FNYEAQ. V was pared by 4 bases and J by 10 bases, with 22 bases between. The CDR3 has 15 amino acids. For the CDR3, the DNA is TGTGCCAGCAGCTACCGAGGGGGACAAGTACGCGACTACACCTTC. Protein: CASSYRGGQVRDYTF.

V gene TRBV27 combines with J gene TRBJ2-7; perhaps TRBD1 as D (6 bases). Trimming removed 3 bases at V and 3 bases at J, with 12 bases between. Germline CDR1 and CDR2: MNHEY and SMNVEV (reference sequence). The CDR3 contains 14 residues. The CDR3 sequence is CASSFQGQDYEQYF. CDR3 DNA sequence: TGTGCCAGCAGTTTTCAGGGGCAGGACTACGAGCAGTACTTC.

This clone was found once. V is TRBV6-5 and J is TRBJ1-2; perhaps TRBD1 as D (6 bases). Per germline, CDR1 MNHEY and CDR2 SVGAGI. The CDR3 loop spans 14 amino acids. The germline V and J ends were trimmed by 5 bases and 4 bases, with 14 bases remaining between them. The CDR3 sequence is CASSPDSKTYGYTF. The CDR3 coding sequence is TGTGCCAGCAGTCCGGACAGCAAGACCTATGGCTACACCTTC.

The genes are TRBV5-5 and TRBJ2-2; TRBD1 agrees at 10 bases. Germline CDR1 and CDR2: SGHKS and YYEKEE (reference sequence). Trimming removed 4 bases from V and 4 bases from J; junction bases left unmatched: 10. This CDR3 comprises 17 residues. The CDR3 spells CASSPPLTGGITGELFF. Here the CDR3 DNA reads TGTGCCAGCAGCCCCCCTCTGACAGGGGGCATCACCGGGGAGCTGTTTTTT.

The CDR3 loop reads CASSEEGTGTREAFF. The CDR3 DNA reads TGTGCCAGCAGTGAAGAGGGGACAGGAACTCGTGAAGCTTTCTTT. The chain combines TRBV2 with TRBJ1-1; the match to TRBD1 covers 8 bases. V trimming: 1 base; J trimming: 7 bases; junction bases outside the gene matches: 8. The CDR3 has 15 amino acids. The germline V gene has CDR1 SNHLY and CDR2 FYNNEI.

The rearrangement links TRBV7-2 to TRBJ2-1, with 10 bases lining up with TRBD2. V lost 7 bases to trimming and J lost 5 bases; unmatched junction nucleotides: 8. The germline V gene encodes CDR1 SGHTA and CDR2 FQGNSA. This CDR3 spans 15 amino acids. The chain's CDR3 is CASTDYGTSDNEQFF. CDR3 nucleotide sequence: TGTGCCAGCACCGATTACGGGACTAGCGACAATGAGCAGTTCTTC.

The J gene is TRBJ2-1, the V gene TRBV12-3 or TRBV12-4; D unresolved. The CDR3 is 12 amino acids. V lost 4 bases and J 9 bases, leaving 10 bases between the germline ends. This CDR3 is CASSSSYREQFF. Written as DNA, the CDR3 is TGTGCCAGCAGTTCTAGTTATCGTGAGCAGTTCTTC.